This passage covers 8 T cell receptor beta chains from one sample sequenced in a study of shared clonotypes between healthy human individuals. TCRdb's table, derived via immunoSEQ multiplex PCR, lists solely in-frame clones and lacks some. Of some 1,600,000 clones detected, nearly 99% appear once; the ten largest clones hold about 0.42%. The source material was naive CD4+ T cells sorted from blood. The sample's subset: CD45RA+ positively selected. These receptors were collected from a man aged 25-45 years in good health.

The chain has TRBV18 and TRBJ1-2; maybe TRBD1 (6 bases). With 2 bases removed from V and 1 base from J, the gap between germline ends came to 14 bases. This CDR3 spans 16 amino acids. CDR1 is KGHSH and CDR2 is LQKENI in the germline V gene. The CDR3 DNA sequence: TGTGCCAGCTCACCAATTAGGACAGACCTTAACTATGGCTACACCTTC. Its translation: CASSPIRTDLNYGYTF.

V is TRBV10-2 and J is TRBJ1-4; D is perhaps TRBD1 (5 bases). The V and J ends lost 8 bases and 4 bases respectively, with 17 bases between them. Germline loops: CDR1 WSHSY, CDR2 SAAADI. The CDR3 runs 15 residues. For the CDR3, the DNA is TGCGCCAGCTATAATCCGGGACGGAATAATGAAAAACTGTTTTTT. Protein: CASYNPGRNNEKLFF.

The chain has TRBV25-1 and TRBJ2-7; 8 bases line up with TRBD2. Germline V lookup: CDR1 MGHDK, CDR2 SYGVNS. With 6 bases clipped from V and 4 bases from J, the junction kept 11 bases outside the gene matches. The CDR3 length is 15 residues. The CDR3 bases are TGTGCCAGCAGCCTTTTGAGCGGGAGTGTTTACGAGCAGTACTTC. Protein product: CASSLLSGSVYEQYF.

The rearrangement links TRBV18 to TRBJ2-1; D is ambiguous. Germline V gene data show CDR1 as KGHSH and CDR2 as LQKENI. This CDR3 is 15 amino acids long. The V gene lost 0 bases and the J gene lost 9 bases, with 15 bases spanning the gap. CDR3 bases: TGTGCCAGCTCACCACCGGTGGGTGCGTCAGGTGAGCAGTTCTTC. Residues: CASSPPVGASGEQFF.

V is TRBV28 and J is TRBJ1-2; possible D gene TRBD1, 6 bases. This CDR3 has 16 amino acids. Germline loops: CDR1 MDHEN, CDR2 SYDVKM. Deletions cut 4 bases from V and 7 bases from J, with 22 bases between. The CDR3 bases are TGTGCCAGCAGTTCCTACGCTGCGTCAGGGGCCGGTGGCTACACCTTC. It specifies CASSSYAASGAGGYTF.

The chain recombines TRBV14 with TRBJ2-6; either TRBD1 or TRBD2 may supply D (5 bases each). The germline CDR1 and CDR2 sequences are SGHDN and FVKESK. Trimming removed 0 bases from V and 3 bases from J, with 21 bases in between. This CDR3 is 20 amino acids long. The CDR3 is CASSQESLGVWWNGANVLTF. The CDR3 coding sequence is TGTGCCAGCAGCCAAGAGAGTTTGGGGGTGTGGTGGAATGGGGCCAACGTCCTGACTTTC.

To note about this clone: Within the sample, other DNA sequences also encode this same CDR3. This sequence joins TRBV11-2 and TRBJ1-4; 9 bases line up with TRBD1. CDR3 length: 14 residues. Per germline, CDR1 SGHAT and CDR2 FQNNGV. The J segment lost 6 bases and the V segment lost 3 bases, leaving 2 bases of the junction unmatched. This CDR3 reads CASSLGQGHEKLFF. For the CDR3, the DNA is TGTGCCAGCAGCTTGGGACAGGGCCATGAAAAACTGTTTTTT.

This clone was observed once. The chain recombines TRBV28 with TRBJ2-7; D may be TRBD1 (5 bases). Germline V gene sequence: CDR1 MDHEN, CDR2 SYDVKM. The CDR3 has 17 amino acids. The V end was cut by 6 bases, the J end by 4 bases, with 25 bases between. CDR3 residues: CASSLNTGPSFPYEQYF. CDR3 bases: TGTGCCAGCAGCCTCAATACAGGCCCGTCCTTTCCTTACGAGCAGTACTTC. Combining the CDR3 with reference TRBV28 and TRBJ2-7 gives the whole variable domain DVKVTQSSRYLVKRTGEKVFLECVQDMDHENMFWYRQDPGLGLRLIYFSYDVKMKEKGDIPEGYSVSREKKERFSLILESASTNQTSMYLCASSLNTGPSFPYEQYFGPGTRLTVT.